This TCR beta chain derives from a study of blood T cell repertoires in COVID-19 (dated by TCRdb to the early 2020s). The study in broad terms: The collaborator samples originated in the United States, Italy and Spain and spanned the acute and convalescent phases of COVID-19. The prospective study material was composed of cDNA or gDNA derived from T cells, B-cell-depleted T cells, or PBMCs. Where available, HLA class I and class II types were taken from metadata supplied by the sample provider and were not determined by assay-based typing. Deeply sampled blood TCRbeta repertoires from subjects exposed to, actively infected with, or recovered from COVID-19 were included in the dataset. A de-identified subject ID, COVID-19 status, age in years and sex were almost always included in the sample metadata. The repertoires were released in a freely available public database intended as a resource for research on the immune response to SARS-CoV-2. The samples were drawn from two sources: the first 160 participants of the ongoing ImmuneRACE study, and over 1,000 subjects contributed by 6 global collaborators. The study at large found these results: How much clinical and demographic metadata was included differed by source and by participant, and the metadata was provided uncurated.

The immunoSEQ Assay, a bias-controlled multiplex PCR, was used to amplify TCRbeta CDR3 regions from genomic DNA. In the source study's methods: The number of nucleated cells in each sample was estimated from the amplification of reference gene primers within the assay. To quantify the absolute abundance of each unique TCRbeta CDR3 rearrangement, sequence reads were collapsed and filtered. For each sample, productive Simpson clonality was calculated as the square root of Simpson's diversity index across productive rearrangements. This immuneACCESS table, as held by TCRdb, lists in-frame sequences with V and J called but not all clones. Of the missing ones, under half trace to an unresolved V gene in checked studies; the others have no known cause. V, J and clone size are those of that table, while D and trimming were read from the DNA. The sample has 15,000 to 20,000 clones on record, roughly 84% of them singletons. The ten largest account for about 9.8% of the sample.

The CDR3 holds 16 amino acids from the cysteine to the phenylalanine. Here the CDR3 DNA is all that survives: 48 bases in frame from base 1. The germline V gene encodes CDR1 LGHNA and CDR2 YNFKEQ. Germline trimming amounts to 7 bases on V and 1 base on J, with 10 as the count of junction bases outside the gene matches. Worth noting for this clone: Its antigen is not yet known. Base qualities are not recorded, but no much larger clone differs from it by a single base.

Each collaborating institution followed its own protocols to collect whole blood in K2EDTA tubes. Collaborator samples were shipped for TCRbeta analysis as frozen whole blood, isolated PBMCs, or DNA extracted from either sample type. The sequenced sample consisted of peripheral blood. The sequence joins TRBV4-2 to TRBJ1-1; 9 bases in between match TRBD1. This clonotype was obtained from a human donor in a cohort sampled during active COVID-19. The DNA sequence follows: TGTGCCAGCAAACCAATCCGGGACAGGGAGAACACTGAAGCTTTCTTT. Its product reads: CASKPIRDRENTEAFF.